The source of this T cell receptor (beta chain) is a study of human T cells and chemical hapten exposure. Study overall: Throughout the approximately 26-week study, diphenylcyclopropenone was applied weekly to the patients' scalps. Patients, a majority of them female, were diagnosed with alopecia areata, totalis or universalis.

One entry per CDR3 protein, called by TCRdb with MiXCR from the RACE reads. Of 250,000 to 300,000 distinct CDR3 sequences detected, around 7% appear once; the ten largest clones hold more than 1%. For this clonotype: Its specificity is unknown.

Germline values: CDR1 SEHNR, CDR2 FQNEAQ (reference sequence). The CDR3 loop spans 12 amino acids. V shed 3 bases and J shed 9 bases, with 6 bases lying between them. The time point: pre-sensitization, week 0. Treatment here: therapeutic diphenylcyclopropenone sensitization with weekly scalp DPC. Notes on the study in general: Among expanded TCRs, significantly more large CDR3 similarity clusters formed than among controls.

The chain combines TRBV7-9 with TRBJ1-6; D is unresolved. The clonotype originates from a man between 18 and 35 years old with alopecia areata. Some clones in this sample may be carry-over from other donors' samples. The sample in question was whole blood, obtained in connection with sensitization to the hapten diphenylcyclopropenone (DPC). The CDR3 DNA sequence: TGTGCCAGCAGCTTCTCACTTTCACCCCTCCACTTT. Amino acids: CASSFSLSPLHF.